This TCR beta chain was found in a study of cytotoxic CD8 clonotypes in ibrutinib-treated CLL (dated by TCRdb to 2020 to 2023). Regarding the study in general: The cohort was composed of about 10 relapsed/refractory and roughly 16 treatment-naive patients; IGHV unmutated status was identified in some 17 patients. Responses were partial in roughly 24 patients and complete in 2; after median approximately 69 months follow-up, around 14 stayed in remission and some twelve progressed. Response samples were obtained after a median of 12 months of treatment, with a range of roughly 6 to 40 months. On average, each sample had roughly 230,000 productive templates and 96,000 or so productive rearrangements. Longitudinal samples were obtainable from 26 of the 86 participants in the trial. Cryopreserved peripheral blood mononuclear cells were collected at three points: before therapy, at response, and at either sustained remission or disease progression. Summary of the overall study and its limitations: Public clonotypes were rare and either shrank or stayed stable during treatment, and the rise in clonality at ibrutinib response reflected expansion of private clonotypes. Clonality increased at ibrutinib response, stayed stable in sustained remission, and fell back toward baseline at progression. Lymph node repertoires were not examined, and the timing of sampling was not matched between patients in sustained remission and those whose disease progressed. Baseline clonality was found to be higher than that of age-matched healthy donors and was strongly correlated with circulating CD8+ T-cell counts.

A single count supports this clone. The target of this receptor is not known. It has no much larger one-base neighbor in the sample; base qualities were not kept. The germline V gene provides CDR1 SNHLY and CDR2 FYNNEI. The CDR3 covers 11 residues, taking in both the cysteine and the phenylalanine. Kept here is only the CDR3 DNA, which spans 33 bases and is read in frame from base 1. V and J lose 7 bases and 6 bases, and a span of 8 bases separates them. For TCR beta library preparation, roughly 2 micrograms of genomic DNA were extracted from the cryopreserved PBMCs. Longitudinal blood samples from CLL patients on ibrutinib monotherapy were analyzed using high-throughput TCR beta sequencing. Patients were enrolled in a phase 2 open-label single-center ibrutinib monotherapy trial. Each clonotype received, on average, about 9.7x coverage in deep resolution sequencing performed on a MiSeq, where the target depth lay between 1 in 1 million and 1 in 200,000 T cells. TCR beta libraries were generated with the immunoSEQ hsTCRB Kit. The paper's processing steps were these. Data were analyzed with ImmunoSEQ Data Assistant and ImmunoSEQ Analyzer, with V, D and J genes assigned per IMGT definitions. Clonality, which ranges from 0 to 1, was calculated as one minus the normalized Shannon entropy of productive rearrangement frequencies. Only overrepresented clonotypes making up at least 0.05% of each patient's repertoire were included in the public clonotype analysis. About a dozen age-matched healthy donor repertoires from immuneACCESS served as clonality controls. Here the immuneACCESS table is served through TCRdb, limited to in-frame sequences with V and J called. Missing clones are a known gap in these copies; in checked studies unresolved V genes cover under half, and the rest lacks a known reason. That table furnishes V, J and clone size, whereas the DNA furnished D and trimming. The sample data list some 290,000 clones, and roughly 85% of these were observed just once. Together, the top ten hold under 8.5% of the sample.

The chain was built from TRBV2 and TRBJ2-3; no confident D gene assignment can be made. This receptor was identified in a human donor with chronic lymphocytic leukemia. Sequencing used PBMCs, obtained before ibrutinib treatment. The DNA sequence is as follows: TGTGCCAGCATTGGTGCGGATACGCAGTATTTT. Its translation reads: CASIGADTQYF.